A few counts support the clone carrying this TCR beta chain. What it binds is not known. Sequencing used immunoSEQ multiplex PCR; TCRdb keeps in-frame clones, though not all of them. Of over 8,500 clones in the sample, about 75% are singletons; the top ten hold roughly 45%. The data originate from a study of T cell clonotyping in hematopoietic cell transplantation. Study-wide results and caveats: Higher Inverse Simpson Index values in graft donor and pretransplant recipient predicted broader posttransplant TCR diversity. Few recipient clonotypes overlapped donors; over 95% were de novo at given depth.

The CDR3 has 15 residues. Deletions cut 5 bases from V and 1 base from J, with 14 bases between. Germline V gene sequence: CDR1 MNHEY, CDR2 SVGAGI. The chain uses TRBV6-5 and TRBJ1-1; D call uncertain. The source is a female patient aged 45-60 years who had an allogeneic stem cell transplant from a related donor, so the T cells may come from the graft donor. Some clones in this sample may be carry-over from other donors' samples. This specimen was peripheral blood mononuclear cells, taken 180 days after allogeneic stem cell transplant. The CDR3 DNA reads as TGTGCCAGCAGTACGGCCCGGGCCGAGAACACTGAAGCTTTCTTT. The encoded protein is CASSTARAENTEAFF.